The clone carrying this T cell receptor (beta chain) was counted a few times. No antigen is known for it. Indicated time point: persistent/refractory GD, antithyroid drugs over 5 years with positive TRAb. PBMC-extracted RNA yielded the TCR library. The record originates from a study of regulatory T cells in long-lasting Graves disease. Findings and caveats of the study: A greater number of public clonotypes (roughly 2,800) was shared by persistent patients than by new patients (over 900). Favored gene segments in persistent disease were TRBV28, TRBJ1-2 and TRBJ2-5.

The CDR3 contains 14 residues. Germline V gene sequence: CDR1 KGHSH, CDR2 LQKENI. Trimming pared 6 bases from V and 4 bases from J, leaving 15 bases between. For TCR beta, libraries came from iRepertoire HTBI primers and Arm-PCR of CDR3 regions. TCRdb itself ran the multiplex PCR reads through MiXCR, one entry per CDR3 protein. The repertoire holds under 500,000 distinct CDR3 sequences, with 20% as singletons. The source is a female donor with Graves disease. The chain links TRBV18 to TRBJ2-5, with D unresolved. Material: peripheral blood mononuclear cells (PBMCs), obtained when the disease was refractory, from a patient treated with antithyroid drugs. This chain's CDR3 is CASSKSDYGETQYF. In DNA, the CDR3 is TGTGCCAGCTCGAAGTCTGATTATGGAGAGACCCAGTACTTC. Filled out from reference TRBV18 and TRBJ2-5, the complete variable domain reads NAGVMQNPRHLVRRRGQEARLRCSPMKGHSHVYWYRQLPEEGLKFMVYLQKENIIDESGMPKERFSAEFPKEGPSILRIQQVVRGDSAAYFCASSKSDYGETQYFGPGTRLLVL.